This is a list of T cell receptor beta chains from one sample in a study of glioma-infiltrating T cells. TCRdb reprocessed the multiplex PCR reads with MiXCR, giving one entry per CDR3 protein. The data show about 400,000 distinct CDR3 sequences, with more than 35% seen just once and 9.5% to 15% held by the top ten. The sample comprised glioma tissue, nonneoplastic brain tissue, or PBMCs (not recorded which). Receptors were obtained from a human donor with low-grade glioma or glioblastoma, undergoing nonglioma brain surgery, or in good health (not recorded which). Both conserved end residues are part of each CDR3. A D gene is named only where the DNA matches it firmly. Clone size, where shown, is once, few, many, or a class for clones that have expanded.

D gene	clone size	J gene	CDR3 length	V gene	CDR3 protein	CDR3 DNA
.	many	TRBJ2-7	11	TRBV6-1	CASSLHDEQYF	TGTGCCAGCAGCCTACATGACGAGCAGTACTTC
.	many	TRBJ2-7	15	TRBV6-1	CASSDDGSPSWEQYF	TGTGCCAGCAGTGATGATGGGAGCCCCTCTTGGGAGCAGTACTTC
.	once	TRBJ2-7	15	TRBV3-1	CASSQTDSGLPKEYF	TGTGCCAGCAGCCAGACCGACAGTGGGCTTCCTAAGGAGTACTTC
TRBD1	many	TRBJ2-1	14	TRBV20-1	CSAKDRGAYNEQFF	TGCAGTGCTAAAGACAGGGGGGCCTACAATGAGCAGTTCTTC
TRBD2	many	TRBJ2-1	15	TRBV27	CASSVLAGVKNEQFF	TGTGCCAGCAGTGTACTAGCGGGAGTAAAAAATGAGCAGTTCTTC
.	many	TRBJ1-2	13	TRBV19	CASSILSNYGYTF	TGTGCCAGTAGTATCCTGAGTAACTATGGCTACACCTTC
.	.	TRBJ1-4	16	TRBV28	CASSFPGRSRGKDLFF	TGTGCCAGCAGTTTCCCCGGTCGGTCTCGGGGGAAAGACCTGTTTTTT
.	.	TRBJ1-1	15	TRBV4-2	CASSQDLRVNTEAFF	TGTGCCAGCAGCCAAGATCTCAGAGTGAACACTGAAGCTTTCTTT
.	many	TRBJ2-3	15	TRBV6-2/TRBV6-3	CASSYRRLDTDTQYF	TGTGCCAGCAGTTACCGTCGACTAGATACAGATACGCAGTATTTT
.	.	TRBJ2-7	12	TRBV27	CASSLGIHEQYF	TGTGCCAGCTCTTTGGGGATCCACGAGCAGTACTTC
.	.	TRBJ2-7	14	TRBV20-1	CSASYGRQSYEQYF	TGCAGTGCTAGTTACGGGAGACAATCGTACGAGCAGTACTTC
.	.	TRBJ2-3	14	TRBV20-1	CSSIDSFTTDTQYF	TGCAGTTCTATTGACTCTTTCACCACAGATACGCAGTATTTT
TRBD2	few	TRBJ2-1	15	TRBV20-1	CSASRLAGGANEQFF	TGCAGTGCTAGTAGACTAGCGGGGGGGGCGAATGAGCAGTTCTTC
TRBD2	.	TRBJ2-1	14	TRBV4-1	CSSRVLAGAVEQFF	TGCTCCAGCAGAGTACTAGCGGGGGCTGTCGAGCAGTTCTTC
.	many	TRBJ1-1	13	TRBV20-1	CSASGQLNTEAFF	TGCAGTGCTAGCGGGCAGCTGAACACTGAAGCTTTCTTT
.	many	TRBJ1-5	13	TRBV6-2/TRBV6-3	CASSYWRNQPQHF	TGTGCCAGCAGTTACTGGAGGAATCAGCCCCAGCATTTT
TRBD1	many	TRBJ1-1	18	TRBV20-1	CSASSPGAAGGVNTEAFF	TGCAGTGCTAGCTCCCCGGGGGCGGCAGGGGGAGTGAACACTGAAGCTTTCTTT
.	.	TRBJ1-1	13	TRBV14	CASGPTGHTEAFF	TGTGCCAGCGGTCCGACTGGCCACACTGAAGCTTTCTTT
.	many	TRBJ2-7	17	TRBV20-1	CSASEGREGDDWNEQYF	TGCAGTGCTAGTGAGGGGCGTGAGGGAGACGATTGGAACGAGCAGTACTTC
TRBD1	many	TRBJ2-7	16	TRBV6-1	CASSLAGTGDQDEQYF	TGTGCCAGCAGTTTAGCCGGGACAGGGGATCAGGACGAGCAGTACTTC
.	.	TRBJ1-5	18	TRBV7-8	CASSLGGGSGVGNQPQHF	TGTGCCAGCAGCTTGGGGGGGGGTAGCGGAGTAGGCAATCAGCCCCAGCATTTT
.	.	TRBJ2-3	13	TRBV20-1	CSATTPGTDTQYF	TGCAGTGCGACGACCCCAGGAACAGATACACAGTATTTT
.	.	TRBJ1-2	13	TRBV4-2	CASSPYPRGGNTF	TGTGCCAGCAGCCCTTACCCCAGGGGCGGAAACACCTTC
.	.	TRBJ2-1	12	TRBV12-3/TRBV12-4	CASSLERNEQFF	TGTGCCAGCAGTTTAGAGCGGAATGAGCAGTTCTTC
.	few	TRBJ2-2	16	TRBV28	CASSFGVRGNTGELFF	TGTGCCAGCAGTTTTGGGGTCAGGGGAAACACCGGGGAGCTGTTTTTT
.	.	TRBJ2-3	15	TRBV28	CASNPAGWPTDTQYF	TGTGCCAGCAACCCCGCGGGATGGCCTACAGATACGCAGTATTTT
.	.	TRBJ1-1	17	TRBV7-9	CASSSSDGSFMNTEAFF	TGTGCCAGCAGCTCATCCGACGGATCCTTTATGAACACTGAAGCTTTCTTT
.	many	TRBJ2-3	15	TRBV27	CASSLLKERSDTQYF	TGTGCCAGCAGTTTATTAAAGGAGCGATCAGATACGCAGTATTTT
TRBD1	.	TRBJ1-2	14	TRBV2	CASSARQGAPGYTF	TGTGCCAGCAGTGCGCGACAGGGGGCTCCCGGCTACACCTTC
.	few	TRBJ1-5	21	TRBV20-1	CSARDWRSGAIVRGGNQPQHF	TGCAGTGCTAGAGATTGGCGCTCAGGGGCAATCGTCAGAGGGGGCAATCAGCCCCAGCATTTT
.	few	TRBJ2-5	20	TRBV28	CASSPSRSRGPGIDQETQYF	TGTGCCAGCAGTCCTTCTCGAAGTCGGGGGCCAGGGATCGACCAAGAGACCCAGTACTTC
.	many	TRBJ2-6	13	TRBV27	CASTLSGANVLTF	TGTGCCAGCACCCTCTCTGGGGCCAACGTCCTGACTTTC
TRBD1	few	TRBJ2-1	21	TRBV7-2	CASSATGTGGWIAVTYNEQFF	TGTGCCAGCAGCGCCACGGGGACAGGGGGCTGGATAGCCGTCACCTACAATGAGCAGTTCTTC
.	.	TRBJ1-5	13	TRBV19	CASRLTSNQPQHF	TGTGCCAGTAGGCTGACAAGCAATCAGCCCCAGCATTTT
.	few	TRBJ2-7	14	TRBV7-9	CASSEPLARATSSF	TGTGCCAGCAGCGAACCCCTAGCGCGCGCGACTTCAAGCTTC
TRBD1	few	TRBJ2-1	14	TRBV6-1	CASSCSGTENEQFF	TGTGCCAGCAGTTGCTCAGGGACAGAGAATGAGCAGTTCTTC
.	few	TRBJ2-2	12	TRBV19	CASSINTGELFF	TGTGCCAGTAGTATTAACACCGGGGAGCTGTTTTTT
.	few	TRBJ2-1	13	TRBV6-1	CASSVLGHNEQFF	TGTGCCAGCAGTGTTTTAGGACACAATGAGCAGTTCTTC
TRBD2	many	TRBJ2-3	18	TRBV28	CASSLGTSGGTSTDTQYF	TGTGCCAGCAGTTTGGGTACTAGCGGGGGAACCAGCACAGATACGCAGTATTTT
.	few	TRBJ2-2	17	TRBV6-2/TRBV6-3	CASSRSLGTLNTGELFF	TGTGCCAGCAGTCGATCCCTCGGGACCCTGAACACCGGGGAGCTGTTTTTT
.	.	TRBJ2-5	15	TRBV18	CASSMRTDPEETQYF	TGTGCCAGCTCAATGAGGACCGATCCAGAAGAGACCCAGTACTTC
.	.	TRBJ1-2	13	TRBV3-1	CASSYGRGYGYTF	TGTGCCAGCAGCTACGGACGGGGCTATGGCTACACCTTC